This entry is about one TCR beta chain. Within its sample, this clone is medium-sized (0.01 to 0.1%). Its antigen is currently not known. The record has no base qualities; no much larger clone is one base away. Its CDR3 holds 15 amino acids, cysteine through phenylalanine. Only CDR3 DNA remains: 45 bases, in frame from the first base. Per the germline V gene (reference sequence), LNHDA is the CDR1 and SQIVND is the CDR2. V is reduced by 7 bases and J by 1 base, leaving a spacing of 14 bases between them. The library was prepared using the immunoSEQ multiplex PCR assay. TCRdb took this table from immuneACCESS and kept in-frame rearrangements with V and J called. Such tables lack part of the clones; where checked against another copy, unresolved V genes explain under half of the gap, and the rest is unexplained. The table for this sample lists under 70,000 clones; about 91% of them were counted only once. The ten largest clones capture 0.6% to 0.9% of the sample.

This sample is drawn from a study of T cell changes during pregnancy in multiple sclerosis (dated by TCRdb to about 2019). A note on the overall study: Changes in the T cell repertoire over the course of pregnancy were examined in this study in women with multiple sclerosis.

This TCR came from a female donor with multiple sclerosis, enrolled in a pregnancy study. Here the sequenced sample was CD4+ T cells from peripheral blood mononuclear cells, taken in the first trimester of pregnancy. The sequence links TRBV19 to TRBJ1-5; 5 matching bases give a weak D call of TRBD1. The nucleotide sequence reads as follows: TGTGCCAGTAATAGGGGAACGCTGAGCAATCAGCCCCAGCATTTT. Its amino acids are CASNRGTLSNQPQHF.